This is a list of T cell receptor beta chains from one sample in a study of blood T cell repertoires in COVID-19. Clones were sequenced by immunoSEQ multiplex PCR, and TCRdb holds only the in-frame ones, with some missing. The sample lists about 190,000 clones, 70% to 90% occurring once. The specimen was peripheral blood. The receptors here all came from a man at least 80 years old with COVID-19, enrolled during active disease. Each CDR3 is given with its conserved first and last residue. The order of the fields is J gene, V gene, D gene, clone size, CDR3 protein, CDR3 DNA. The D gene is left open where the match is weak. Clone size appears in some rows only: once, few, many, or a class for an expanded clone.

TRBJ1-2 | TRBV5-4 | NA | once | CASSLDISGGAGYTF | TGTGCCAGCAGCTTGGATATATCGGGGGGCGCGGGCTACACCTTC
TRBJ2-7 | TRBV3-1/TRBV3-2 | NA | NA | CASSQLTGIPYEQYF | TGTGCCAGCAGCCAATTGACCGGGATCCCCTACGAGCAGTACTTC
TRBJ2-1 | TRBV7-9 | NA | NA | CASSFSQGEFYNEQFF | TGTGCCAGCAGCTTTTCCCAGGGCGAATTCTACAATGAGCAGTTCTTC
TRBJ1-1 | TRBV5-6 | TRBD1 | NA | CASSLVSGGRVTEAFF | TGTGCCAGCAGCTTGGTCTCAGGGGGCAGGGTCACTGAAGCTTTCTTT
TRBJ2-7 | TRBV2 | NA | NA | CASSPRAAYEQYF | TGTGCCAGCAGCCCGAGGGCTGCCTACGAGCAGTACTTC
TRBJ1-1 | TRBV4-3 | TRBD1 | NA | CASSQGPQGDTEAFF | TGCGCCAGCAGCCAAGGACCACAGGGGGACACTGAAGCTTTCTTT
TRBJ1-4 | TRBV2 | TRBD1 | NA | CASSGQGREKLFF | TGTGCCAGCAGTGGACAGGGCCGCGAAAAACTGTTTTTT
TRBJ1-4 | TRBV29-1 | NA | NA | CSVGGATNEKLFF | TGCAGCGTCGGGGGGGCAACTAATGAAAAACTGTTTTTT
TRBJ2-1 | TRBV9 | TRBD2 | NA | CASSVGIAGGYNEQFF | TGTGCCAGCAGCGTAGGGATAGCGGGGGGCTACAATGAGCAGTTCTTC
TRBJ2-1 | TRBV19 | NA | NA | CASSPQGNEQFF | TGTGCCAGTAGTCCACAGGGAAATGAGCAGTTCTTC
TRBJ2-7 | TRBV11-3 | NA | NA | CASSLGRFGYEQYF | TGTGCCAGCAGCTTAGGGAGGTTTGGCTACGAGCAGTACTTC
TRBJ2-1 | TRBV18 | NA | NA | CASSQTTGSNEQFF | TGTGCCAGCTCACAAACAACAGGGTCCAATGAGCAGTTCTTC
TRBJ2-1 | TRBV18 | NA | NA | CASSPPGGDNEQFF | TGTGCCAGCTCACCACCAGGAGGGGACAATGAGCAGTTCTTC
TRBJ2-5 | TRBV4-3 | TRBD1 | NA | CASSFRDRKETQYF | TGCGCCAGCAGCTTCCGGGACAGAAAAGAGACCCAGTACTTC
TRBJ1-1 | TRBV11-3 | TRBD1 | NA | CASSLGQGTEAFF | TGTGCCAGCAGCTTGGGACAGGGAACGGAAGCTTTCTTT
TRBJ1-5 | TRBV19 | TRBD1 | NA | CASRIQGVLNQPQHF | TGTGCCAGTAGGATACAGGGGGTGCTCAATCAGCCCCAGCATTTT
TRBJ1-1 | TRBV6-5 | NA | NA | CASKMQGNTEAFF | TGTGCCAGCAAGATGCAGGGGAACACTGAAGCTTTCTTT
TRBJ2-3 | TRBV10-2 | TRBD2 | NA | CASRETTSGADTQYF | TGCGCCAGCAGAGAGACGACTAGCGGGGCCGATACGCAGTATTTT
TRBJ2-2 | TRBV12-3/TRBV12-4 | TRBD1 | NA | CASRAGGTGELFF | TGTGCCAGCAGGGCAGGGGGCACCGGGGAGCTGTTTTTT
TRBJ1-6 | TRBV6-6 | NA | NA | CASSLQAPNSPLHF | TGTGCCAGCAGCCTACAGGCCCCAAATTCACCCCTCCACTTT
TRBJ2-3 | TRBV28 | TRBD1 | NA | CASSLRGQGRDTQYF | TGTGCCAGCAGTTTAAGGGGACAGGGGAGGGATACGCAGTATTTT
TRBJ1-1 | TRBV7-6 | NA | NA | CASSSDINTEAFF | TGTGCCAGCAGCTCTGACATAAACACTGAAGCTTTCTTT
TRBJ2-3 | TRBV6-6 | NA | NA | CASSLGGLGTDTQYF | TGTGCCAGCAGCCTCGGGGGTCTAGGCACAGATACGCAGTATTTT
TRBJ2-3 | TRBV3-1/TRBV3-2 | NA | NA | CASSPLSTDTQYF | TGTGCCAGCAGCCCCCTGAGCACAGATACGCAGTATTTT
TRBJ1-3 | TRBV2 | NA | few | CASSDFPGNTIYF | TGTGCCAGCAGCGACTTCCCCGGAAACACCATATATTTT
TRBJ2-5 | TRBV7-2 | TRBD2 | once | CASSGRTSGGKETQYF | TGTGCCAGCAGCGGTCGGACTAGCGGGGGGAAGGAGACCCAGTACTTC
TRBJ1-2 | TRBV4-1 | NA | NA | CASSPLWGANYGYTF | TGCGCCAGCAGCCCCCTTTGGGGAGCTAACTATGGCTACACCTTC
TRBJ1-1 | TRBV12-3/TRBV12-4 | NA | NA | CASKKPGTEAFF | TGTGCCAGCAAAAAGCCTGGTACTGAAGCTTTCTTT
TRBJ2-3 | TRBV28 | TRBD2 | NA | CASSRRGGGPSTDTQYF | TGTGCCAGCAGTAGGCGCGGGGGGGGGCCCAGCACAGATACGCAGTATTTT
TRBJ1-6 | TRBV19 | TRBD1 | NA | CASSAGQGEGSPLHF | TGTGCCAGTAGTGCGGGACAGGGGGAAGGATCACCCCTCCACTTT
TRBJ1-1 | TRBV18 | NA | NA | CASSPTGGLNTEAFF | TGTGCCAGCTCACCGACAGGCGGCCTGAACACTGAAGCTTTCTTT
TRBJ2-7 | TRBV5-6 | NA | NA | CASRKNLGRNSYEQYF | TGTGCCAGCAGGAAAAATCTGGGCAGAAACTCCTACGAGCAGTACTTC
TRBJ2-1 | TRBV6-1 | TRBD2 | NA | CASSDGLAGYNEQFF | TGTGCCAGCAGTGACGGGCTAGCGGGGTACAATGAGCAGTTCTTC
TRBJ2-3 | TRBV5-8 | NA | NA | CASSLLSAGADTQYF | TGTGCCAGCAGCTTGTTGTCAGCAGGCGCAGATACGCAGTATTTT
TRBJ2-7 | TRBV5-1 | TRBD1 | NA | CASSLAVGQGEYF | TGCGCCAGCAGCTTGGCGGTGGGACAGGGCGAGTACTTC
TRBJ1-2 | TRBV12-3/TRBV12-4 | TRBD1 | NA | CASSLSTGVGYTF | TGTGCCAGCAGTTTGTCGACAGGGGTTGGCTACACCTTC
TRBJ1-5 | TRBV6-5 | NA | NA | CASSNREGNQHQHF | TGTGCCAGCAGTAACAGGGAAGGAAATCAGCACCAGCATTTT
TRBJ1-5 | TRBV3-1/TRBV3-2 | NA | once | CASSYFTVRRLNSNQPQHF | TGTGCCAGCAGCTACTTTACCGTTAGGAGGCTTAATAGCAATCAGCCCCAGCATTTT
TRBJ1-2 | TRBV5-5 | NA | NA | CASSLVPGNYGYTF | TGTGCCAGCAGCTTGGTGCCAGGCAACTATGGCTACACCTTC
TRBJ2-3 | TRBV15 | TRBD1 | NA | CATSRDGLGTGSADTQYF | TGTGCCACCAGCAGAGATGGTTTAGGGACAGGGAGCGCAGATACGCAGTATTTT
TRBJ1-1 | TRBV27 | TRBD1 | NA | CASSSLDRVGTEAFF | TGTGCCAGCAGTTCTCTCGACAGGGTCGGCACTGAAGCTTTCTTT
TRBJ1-2 | TRBV6-2/TRBV6-3 | NA | NA | CASSYSGNYYGYTF | TGTGCCAGCAGTTACTCCGGGAACTACTATGGCTACACCTTC
TRBJ1-1 | TRBV2 | TRBD1 | NA | CASREGAVTEAFF | TGTGCCAGCAGGGAGGGGGCGGTTACTGAAGCTTTCTTT
TRBJ1-1 | TRBV19 | NA | NA | CASSIKPMNTEAFF | TGTGCCAGTAGTATTAAGCCGATGAACACTGAAGCTTTCTTT
TRBJ2-5 | TRBV27 | NA | once | CASSLAGQRETQYF | TGTGCCAGCAGTTTGGCCGGACAGAGAGAGACCCAGTACTTC
TRBJ2-5 | TRBV5-4 | TRBD1 | NA | CASSFDRGETQYF | TGTGCCAGCAGCTTCGACAGGGGAGAGACCCAGTACTTC
TRBJ2-7 | TRBV5-1 | TRBD1 | NA | CASSLHPGQGAYEQYF | TGCGCCAGCAGCCTTCACCCGGGACAGGGGGCCTACGAGCAGTACTTC
TRBJ2-7 | TRBV3-1/TRBV3-2 | TRBD1 | NA | CASRDRGRYEQYF | TGTGCCAGCAGGGACAGGGGAAGGTACGAGCAGTACTTC
TRBJ1-1 | TRBV10-3 | TRBD1 | NA | CAISDLQGNAEAFF | TGTGCCATCAGTGACCTACAGGGGAACGCTGAAGCTTTCTTT